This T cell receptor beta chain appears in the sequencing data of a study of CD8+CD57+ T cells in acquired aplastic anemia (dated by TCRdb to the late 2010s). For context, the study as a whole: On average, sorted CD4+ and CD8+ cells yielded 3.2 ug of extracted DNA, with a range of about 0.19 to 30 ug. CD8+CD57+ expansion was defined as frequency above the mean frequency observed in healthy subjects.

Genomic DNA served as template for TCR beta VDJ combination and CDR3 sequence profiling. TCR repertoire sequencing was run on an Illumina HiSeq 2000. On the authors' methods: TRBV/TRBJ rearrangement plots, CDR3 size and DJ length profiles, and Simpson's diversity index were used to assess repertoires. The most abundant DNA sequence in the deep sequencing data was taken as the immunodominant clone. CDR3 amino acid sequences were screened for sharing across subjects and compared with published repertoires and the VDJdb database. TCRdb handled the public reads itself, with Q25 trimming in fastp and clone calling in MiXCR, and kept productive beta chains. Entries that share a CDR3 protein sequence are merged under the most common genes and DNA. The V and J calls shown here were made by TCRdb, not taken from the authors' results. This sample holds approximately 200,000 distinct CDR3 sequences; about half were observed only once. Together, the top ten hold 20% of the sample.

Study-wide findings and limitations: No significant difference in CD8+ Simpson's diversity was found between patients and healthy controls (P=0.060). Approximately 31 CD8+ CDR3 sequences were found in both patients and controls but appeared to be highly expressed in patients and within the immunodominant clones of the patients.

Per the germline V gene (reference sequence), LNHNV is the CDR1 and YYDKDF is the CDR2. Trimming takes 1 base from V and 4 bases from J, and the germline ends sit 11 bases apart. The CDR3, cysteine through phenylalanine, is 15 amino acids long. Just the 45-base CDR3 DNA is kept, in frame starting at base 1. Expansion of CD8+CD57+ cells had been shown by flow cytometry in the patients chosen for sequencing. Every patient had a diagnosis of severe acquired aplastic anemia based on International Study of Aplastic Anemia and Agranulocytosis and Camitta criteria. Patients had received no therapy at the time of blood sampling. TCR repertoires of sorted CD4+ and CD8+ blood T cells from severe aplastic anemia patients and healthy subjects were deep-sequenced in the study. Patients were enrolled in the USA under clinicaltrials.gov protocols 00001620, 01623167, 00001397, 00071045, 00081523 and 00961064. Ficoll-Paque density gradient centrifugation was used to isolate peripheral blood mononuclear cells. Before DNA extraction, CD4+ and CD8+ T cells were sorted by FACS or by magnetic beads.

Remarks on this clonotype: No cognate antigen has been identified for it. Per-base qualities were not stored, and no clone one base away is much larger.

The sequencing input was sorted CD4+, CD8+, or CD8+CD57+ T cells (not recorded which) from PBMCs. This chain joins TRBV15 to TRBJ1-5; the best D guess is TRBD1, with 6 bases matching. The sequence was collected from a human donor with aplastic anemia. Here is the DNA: TGTGCCACCAGCAGAGGGGGGCGGATGAATCAGCCCCAGCATTTT. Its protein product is CATSRGGRMNQPQHF.